This T cell receptor beta chain stems from a study of cytomegalovirus exposure and HLA in healthy donors. The length of the CDR3 is 15 residues. V gave up 6 bases and J gave up 7 bases; unmatched junction bases: 13. Germline loops: CDR1 SGHAT, CDR2 FQNNGV. Profiled with immunoSEQ multiplex PCR; TCRdb holds only in-frame clones, not every one. The table shows approximately 140,000 clones, with 86% occurring only once. This sequence originates from a man between 18 and 29 years old in good health and CMV-seronegative. The sample taken for sequencing was PBMCs. J is TRBJ2-7 and V is TRBV11-2, with 9 bases identical to TRBD1. CDR3 sequence (DNA): TGTGCCAGCAGGTCAAACCGGGACAGGGAGCGGGAGCAGTACTTC. Its translation is CASRSNRDREREQYF.